This is a list of T cell receptor beta chains from one sample in a study of cytomegalovirus exposure and HLA in healthy donors. Assay: immunoSEQ multiplex PCR; the TCRdb copy retains only in-frame clones and omits some. Of 80,000 or so clones in the sample, 60% to 85% were seen once. Sequencing input: PBMCs. All receptors derive from a man aged 40-50 years in good health and CMV-seronegative. Both conserved end residues are part of each CDR3. Some rows mark clone size as missing; the rest say once, few, many or name a class of expanded clone.

clone_size	j_call	v_call	cdr3_aa
.	TRBJ1-2	TRBV29-1	CSVQDRTGVYGYTF
.	TRBJ1-1	TRBV7-3	CASSPRTGNEAFF
.	TRBJ1-1	TRBV19	CASTPDRGQNTEAFF
.	TRBJ2-6	TRBV19	CASNRDRGSGANVLTF
.	TRBJ2-3	TRBV7-9	CASSLFGGRGSDTQYF
.	TRBJ1-4	TRBV7-9	CASSLEVEGGKLFF
.	TRBJ1-5	TRBV6-1	CASSGDRGGNQPQHF
.	TRBJ1-4	TRBV6-6	CASTLTLANEKLFF
few	TRBJ2-1	TRBV7-9	CASSLVGGPGDEQFF
.	TRBJ1-5	TRBV28	CASSLAVGQNNQPQHF
.	TRBJ2-5	TRBV5-4	CASSLKQGNQETQYF
.	TRBJ2-7	TRBV10-3	CAISGHRGGTGEQYF
.	TRBJ2-2	TRBV7-2	CASSPDRVNTGELFF
.	TRBJ2-7	TRBV5-1	CASSPDRVGEQYF
.	TRBJ1-3	TRBV7-2	CASSLGWTVGNTIYF
.	TRBJ2-3	TRBV10-3	CAISELPTVTQYF
.	TRBJ2-5	TRBV7-9	CASSLGGPQTQYF
.	TRBJ1-3	TRBV10-2	CASSEGNNRLNTIYF
few	TRBJ2-5	TRBV29-1	CSVAASGKETQYF
.	TRBJ2-2	TRBV27	CASGVLAGGANTGELFF
.	TRBJ2-1	TRBV10-1	CASSSGTSGDRYSNEQFF
.	TRBJ1-1	TRBV19	CASSIPGGGFPEAFF
.	TRBJ2-7	TRBV19	CASSIRLAGAYEQYF
once	TRBJ2-1	TRBV10-3	CAISEGARLGYNEQFF
.	TRBJ1-1	TRBV7-9	CASSWGSTTEAFF
.	TRBJ1-1	TRBV29-1	CSVEEVRVLAFF
few	TRBJ1-1	TRBV18	CASSPPLPAGMNTEAFF
.	TRBJ2-7	TRBV7-9	CASSSTGSYEQYF
.	TRBJ2-1	TRBV7-8	CASSPTGRGNEQFF
.	TRBJ2-5	TRBV6-5	CASSYGAGGPETQYF
.	TRBJ2-1	TRBV9	CASSSLGLAGLEQFF
.	TRBJ2-7	TRBV30	CAWGKAGGSHEQYF
.	TRBJ2-1	TRBV18	CASSPGLSTSGSYNEQFF
.	TRBJ2-4	TRBV6-1	CASSEVVATRGYF